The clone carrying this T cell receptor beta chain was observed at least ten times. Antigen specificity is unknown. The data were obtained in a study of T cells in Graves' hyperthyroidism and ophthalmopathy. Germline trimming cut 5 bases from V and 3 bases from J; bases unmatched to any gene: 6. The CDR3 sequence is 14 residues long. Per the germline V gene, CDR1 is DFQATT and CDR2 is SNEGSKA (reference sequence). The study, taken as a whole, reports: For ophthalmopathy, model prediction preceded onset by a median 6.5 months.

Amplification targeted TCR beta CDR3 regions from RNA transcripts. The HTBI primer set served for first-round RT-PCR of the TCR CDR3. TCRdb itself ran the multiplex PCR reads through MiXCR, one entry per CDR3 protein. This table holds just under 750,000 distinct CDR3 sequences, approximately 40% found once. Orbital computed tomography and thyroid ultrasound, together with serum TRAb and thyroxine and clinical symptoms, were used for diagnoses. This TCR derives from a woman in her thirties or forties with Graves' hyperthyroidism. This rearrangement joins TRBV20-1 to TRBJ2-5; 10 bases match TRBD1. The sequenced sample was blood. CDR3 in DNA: TGCAGTGCTTTCGACAGGGGGCGAGAAGAGACCCAGTACTTC. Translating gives CSAFDRGREETQYF.